This TCR beta chain appears in the sequencing data of a study of vaccination and CD4 T cells after COVID-19 (dated by TCRdb to between 2020 and 2023). In the study overall: Convalescent patients had a positive SARS-CoV-2 result on nasal swab PCR, and of these patients, several had mild disease and one had severe disease. In the convalescent cohort there were six males and four females, among whom were two Hispanic individuals, seven Caucasians, two Asians and one multiracial person. Participants got two doses of the Pfizer-BioNTech BNT162b2 vaccine (n=8) or two doses of the Moderna mRNA-1273 vaccine (n=2). Post-COVID blood samples were collected from convalescent patients a median of approximately 100 days after diagnosis, with a range of about 35 to 170 days. Post-vaccine blood samples were obtained a median of approximately 70 days after the second vaccine dose, with a range of roughly 14 to 241 days. The cultures were stimulated with overlapping spike peptide pools from SARS-CoV-2 and from the common cold coronaviruses HCoV-NL63, HCoV-OC43 and HCoV-229E. As controls, cultures received a CEFX viral epitope pool (the positive control), an HIV-1 Nef peptide pool (the negative control), or no peptide at all. The spike-specific CD4+ TCR repertoire was compared before and after mRNA vaccination in 10 to 11 COVID-19 convalescent patients and a few infection-naive healthy vaccine recipients. The full study reports these points: Relatively few convalescent patients were included in the study, and early timepoints after natural infection were not analyzed. In convalescent patients, a median about 86% of post-vaccine SARS-CoV-2-reactive clones were detected only after vaccination, suggesting vaccine-specific priming. Nearly all vaccine-specific clones in convalescent patients (304 of 307) were mono-reactive for SARS-CoV-2 spike rather than cross-reactive with common cold coronaviruses. Although the median number of SARS-CoV-2-reactive clonotypes went up from around 20 after infection to some 40 after vaccination, the increase was not significant.

What the treatment or condition label conveys for this sample: approximately 11-day PBMC culture with coronavirus spike peptide pools or control peptides (ViraFEST assay). The ViraFEST assay, used in the study, expanded antigen-specific T cells with peptide pools and then identified the expanded clonotypes through TCR sequencing. Positive SARS-CoV-2 PCR tests in the convalescent patients dated from March to December 2020, before Alpha, Beta and Delta variants emerged in the United States. Each well held about 1.8 million PBMCs cultured with approximately 10 ug/ml peptide pools in IMDM containing 5% human AB serum and approximately 10 IU/ml IL-2. Half of the culture medium was replaced with fresh IL-2-containing medium on days 3 and 7. After approximately 11 days of culture, CD4+ T cells were isolated by negative selection with the EasySep CD4+ T cell isolation kit. PBMCs were separated from whole blood using Ficoll-Paque Plus gradient centrifugation and then either used fresh or cryopreserved at -140C. Triplicate wells were generally used for each culture condition.

With regard to this clonotype: Its cognate antigen has yet to be identified. Base quality data are lacking; no much larger clone is found one base away.

The library was obtained by PCR. At the Johns Hopkins FTIC core, DNA from the cultured CD4+ T cells underwent TCR sequencing with the Oncomine TCR Beta short-read assay. The QIAamp micro DNA kit was used to extract genomic DNA from the cultured CD4+ T cells. Oncomine TCR Beta libraries made from cultured CD4+ T cells were pooled using unique dual indexes and sequenced on an Illumina iSeq 100. Processing in the source paper ran as follows. Non-productive sequences were removed, and CDR3s not starting with C, not ending with F or W, or shorter than 7 amino acids were discarded. Antigen-specific clonotypes were identified with the MANAFEST web application by comparing peptide-stimulated wells with reference and other culture wells. An FDR below 0.05, an odds ratio above 5, and a productive frequency above 0.1% in at least two of three replicate wells were required for clones to be considered positive. A clonotype counted as cross-reactive if it showed significant expansion both in the SARS-CoV-2 spike wells and in at least one common cold coronavirus spike condition. Using R version 3.6.1, CDR3 homology was evaluated through Levenshtein distances (stringdist) along with unrooted phylogenetic trees (ape). Clones were called with MiXCR by TCRdb after fastp trimmed the public reads at Q25, and only in-frame beta chains were retained. Duplicate CDR3 protein sequences are folded into a single record with the most common DNA and genes. The V and J calls shown here were made by TCRdb, not taken from the authors' results. The sample data list 15,000 to 20,000 distinct CDR3 sequences, and under 60% of these were observed just once. The top ten clonotypes cover 8.5% to 10% of the sample.

V is trimmed back by 5 bases and J by 8 bases, and the junction contains 5 bases that no gene match accounts for. The CDR3 spans 13 residues, from the cysteine through the phenylalanine. The kept DNA is CDR3 alone, 39 bases in frame from the first base. Reading the germline V gene gives CDR1 SGHVS and CDR2 FNYEAQ. This receptor was identified in a human donor who had recovered from COVID-19. The sample consisted of CD4+ T cells from blood, cultured in vitro, taken after SARS-CoV-2 vaccination. Here the chain combines TRBV7-6 and TRBJ1-2; the junction holds 10 bases that match TRBD1. DNA sequence: TGTGCCAGCAGCCACGGACAGGGGGGCGGCTACACCTTC. The translation is CASSHGQGGGYTF.